This TCR beta chain derives from a study of blood T cell repertoires in COVID-19. Study-level information: Whether acute or convalescent, the COVID-19 samples came from the United States, Italy and Spain. Nucleic acid was either cDNA or gDNA, and it came from T cells, B-cell-depleted T cells, or PBMCs.

As originally analysed: From reference gene primer amplification, estimates of nucleated cell counts were derived. Data came from immunoSEQ multiplex PCR; TCRdb stores just in-frame clones and leaves some out. The DNA was the basis for D and trimming; V, J and clone size are from that table. There are roughly 500,000 clones in the sample; roughly 87% occur only once, and around 0.9% lies in the top ten. CDR1 and CDR2 from the germline V gene are KGHSH and LQKENI. V lost 2 bases, J lost 4 bases, and 12 bases lay in between. The CDR3 has 15 amino acids. The V gene is TRBV18, the J gene TRBJ2-1; the D is unclear. This clonotype was obtained from a man younger than 30 with COVID-19, enrolled during active disease. The material sequenced was peripheral blood. The CDR3 protein is CASSPEPYLYNEQFF. The DNA of the CDR3 is TGTGCCAGCTCACCAGAGCCCTACTTATACAATGAGCAGTTCTTC.